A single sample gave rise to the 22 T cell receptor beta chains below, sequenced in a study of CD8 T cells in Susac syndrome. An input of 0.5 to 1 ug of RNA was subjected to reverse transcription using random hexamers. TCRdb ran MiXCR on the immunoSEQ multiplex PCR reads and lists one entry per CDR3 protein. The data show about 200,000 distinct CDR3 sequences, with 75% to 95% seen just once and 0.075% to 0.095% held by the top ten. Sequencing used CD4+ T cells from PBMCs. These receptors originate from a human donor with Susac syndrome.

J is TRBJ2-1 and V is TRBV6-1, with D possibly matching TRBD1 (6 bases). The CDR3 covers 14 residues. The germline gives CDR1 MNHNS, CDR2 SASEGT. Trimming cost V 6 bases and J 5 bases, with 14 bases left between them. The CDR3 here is CASRSRGKDNEQFF. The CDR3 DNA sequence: TGTGCCAGCAGGAGCAGGGGTAAAGACAATGAGCAGTTCTTC.

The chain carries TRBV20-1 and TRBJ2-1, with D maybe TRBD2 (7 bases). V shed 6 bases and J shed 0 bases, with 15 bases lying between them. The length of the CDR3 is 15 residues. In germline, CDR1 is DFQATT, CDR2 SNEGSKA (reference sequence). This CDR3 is CSARGGARSYNEQFF. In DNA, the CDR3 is TGCAGTGCACGAGGGGGGGCTCGCTCCTACAATGAGCAGTTCTTC.

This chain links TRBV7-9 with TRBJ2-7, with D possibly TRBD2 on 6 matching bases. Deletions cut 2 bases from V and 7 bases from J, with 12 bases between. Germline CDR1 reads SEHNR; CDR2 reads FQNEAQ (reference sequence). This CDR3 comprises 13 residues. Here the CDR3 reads CASSLRPAGEQYF. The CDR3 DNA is TGTGCCAGCAGCTTAAGGCCGGCGGGGGAGCAGTACTTC.

The CDR3: CASSDRDGGNTIYF. The DNA of the CDR3 is TGTGCCAGCAGCGACCGGGACGGAGGAAACACCATATATTTT. The chain couples TRBV7-9 to TRBJ1-3, with a tentative D call TRBD1 (5 bases). With 5 bases removed from V and 4 bases from J, the gap between germline ends came to 12 bases. Germline V gene lookup returns CDR1 SEHNR and CDR2 FQNEAQ (reference sequence). The CDR3 is 14 amino acids.

Here the CDR3 DNA reads TGTGCCATCAGTGACCCAAGCGGGGCGGGAGAGACCCAGTACTTC. Translated: CAISDPSGAGETQYF. The V and J genes are TRBV10-3 and TRBJ2-5, with TRBD2 identical over 7 bases. The CDR3 runs to 15 residues. Per the germline V gene, CDR1 is ENHRY and CDR2 is SYGVKD. Unmatched junction bases numbered 8, after V lost 3 bases and J lost 4 bases.

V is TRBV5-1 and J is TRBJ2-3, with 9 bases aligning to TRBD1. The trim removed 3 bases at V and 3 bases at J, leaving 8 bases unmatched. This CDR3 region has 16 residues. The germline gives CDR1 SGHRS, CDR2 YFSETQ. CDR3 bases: TGCGCCAGCAGCTCCCGGGACAGGGAAGGGACAGATACGCAGTATTTT. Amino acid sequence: CASSSRDREGTDTQYF.

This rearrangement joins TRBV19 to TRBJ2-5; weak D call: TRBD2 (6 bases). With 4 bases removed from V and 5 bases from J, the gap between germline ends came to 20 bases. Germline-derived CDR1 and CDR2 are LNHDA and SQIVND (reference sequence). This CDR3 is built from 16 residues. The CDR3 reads CASSTLGGAIEETQYF. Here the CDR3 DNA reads TGTGCCAGTAGTACTCTCGGAGGGGCGATCGAGGAGACCCAGTACTTC.

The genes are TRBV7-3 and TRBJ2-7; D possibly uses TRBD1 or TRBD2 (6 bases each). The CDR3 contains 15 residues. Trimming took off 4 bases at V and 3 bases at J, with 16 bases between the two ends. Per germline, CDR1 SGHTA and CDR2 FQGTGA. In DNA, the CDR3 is TGTGCCAGCAGCTGGTTGGGGGGCTCAAACTACGAGCAGTACTTC. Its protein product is CASSWLGGSNYEQYF. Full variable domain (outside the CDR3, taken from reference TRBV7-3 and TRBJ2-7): GAGVSQTPSNKVTEKGKYVELRCDPISGHTALYWYRQSLGQGPEFLIYFQGTGAADDSGLPNDRFFAVRPEGSVSTLKIQRTERGDSAVYLCASSWLGGSNYEQYFGPGTRLTVT.

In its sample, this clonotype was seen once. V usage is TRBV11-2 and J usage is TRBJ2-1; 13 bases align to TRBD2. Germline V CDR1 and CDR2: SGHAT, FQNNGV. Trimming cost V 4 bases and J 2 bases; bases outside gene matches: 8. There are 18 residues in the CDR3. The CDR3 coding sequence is TGTGCCAGCAGCTCCCATCGGACTAGCGGGAGCACCTACAATGAGCAGTTCTTC. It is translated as CASSSHRTSGSTYNEQFF. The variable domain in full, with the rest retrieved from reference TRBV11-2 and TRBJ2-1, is EAGVAQSPRYKIIEKRQSVAFWCNPISGHATLYWYQQILGQGPKLLIQFQNNGVVDDSQLPKDRFSAERLKGVDSTLKIQPAKLEDSAVYLCASSSHRTSGSTYNEQFFGPGTRLTVL.

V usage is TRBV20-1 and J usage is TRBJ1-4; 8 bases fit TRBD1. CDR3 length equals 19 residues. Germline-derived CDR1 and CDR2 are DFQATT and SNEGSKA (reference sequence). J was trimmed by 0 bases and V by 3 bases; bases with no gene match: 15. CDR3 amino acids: CSASRDRGQLLATNEKLFF. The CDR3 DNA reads TGCAGTGCTAGCCGAGACAGGGGCCAACTCCTTGCAACTAATGAAAAACTGTTTTTT.

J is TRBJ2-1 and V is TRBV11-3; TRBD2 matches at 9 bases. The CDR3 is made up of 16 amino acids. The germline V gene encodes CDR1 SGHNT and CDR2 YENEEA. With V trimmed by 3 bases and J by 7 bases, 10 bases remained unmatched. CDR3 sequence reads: CASSLFGRGGLNEQFF. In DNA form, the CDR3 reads TGTGCCAGCAGCTTGTTCGGGCGGGGGGGGCTAAATGAGCAGTTCTTC.

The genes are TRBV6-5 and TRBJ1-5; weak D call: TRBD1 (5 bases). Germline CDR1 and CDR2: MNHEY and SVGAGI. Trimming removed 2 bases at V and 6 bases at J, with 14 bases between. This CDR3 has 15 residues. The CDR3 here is CASSYRGDQGQPQHF. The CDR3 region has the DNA TGTGCCAGCAGTTACCGCGGGGACCAAGGTCAGCCCCAGCATTTT.

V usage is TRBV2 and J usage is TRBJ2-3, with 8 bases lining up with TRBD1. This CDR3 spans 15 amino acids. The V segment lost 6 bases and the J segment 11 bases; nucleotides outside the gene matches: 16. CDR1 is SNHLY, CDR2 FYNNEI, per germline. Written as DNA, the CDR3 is TGTGCCAGCAGGCCCGGGACAGGTGATACGGCCAGGCAGTATTTT. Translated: CASRPGTGDTARQYF.

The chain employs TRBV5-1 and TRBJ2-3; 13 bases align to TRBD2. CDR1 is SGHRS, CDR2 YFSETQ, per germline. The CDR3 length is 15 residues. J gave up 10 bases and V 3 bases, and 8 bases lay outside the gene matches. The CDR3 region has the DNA TGCGCCAGCAGCTGGGGGACTAGCGGGGCCTCTTCGCAGTATTTT. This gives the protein CASSWGTSGASSQYF.

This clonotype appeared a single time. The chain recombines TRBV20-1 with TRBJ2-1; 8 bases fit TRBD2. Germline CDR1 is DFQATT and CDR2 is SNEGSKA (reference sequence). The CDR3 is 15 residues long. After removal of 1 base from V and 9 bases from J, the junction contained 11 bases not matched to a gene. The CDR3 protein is CSARGIAGNLVEQFF. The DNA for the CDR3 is TGCAGTGCTAGAGGAATAGCGGGAAATCTAGTTGAGCAGTTCTTC.

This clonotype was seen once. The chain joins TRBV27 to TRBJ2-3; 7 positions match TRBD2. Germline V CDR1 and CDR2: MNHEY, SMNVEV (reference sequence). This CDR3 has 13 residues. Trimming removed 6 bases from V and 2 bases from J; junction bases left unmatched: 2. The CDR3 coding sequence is TGTGCCAGCAGGCTAGCGGCCACAGATACGCAGTATTTT. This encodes CASRLAATDTQYF.

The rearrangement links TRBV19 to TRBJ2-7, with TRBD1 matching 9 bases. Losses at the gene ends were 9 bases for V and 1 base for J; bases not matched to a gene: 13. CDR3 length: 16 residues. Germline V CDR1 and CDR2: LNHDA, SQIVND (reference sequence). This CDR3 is CASLRDRVIISYEQYF. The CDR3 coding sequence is TGTGCCAGCCTCCGGGACAGGGTAATAATATCCTACGAGCAGTACTTC.

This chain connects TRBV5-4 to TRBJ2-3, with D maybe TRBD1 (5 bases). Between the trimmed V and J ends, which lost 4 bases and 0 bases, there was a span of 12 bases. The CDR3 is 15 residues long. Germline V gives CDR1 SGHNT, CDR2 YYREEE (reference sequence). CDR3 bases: TGTGCCAGCAGCCCTGGGGCAATTAGCACAGATACGCAGTATTTT. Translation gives CASSPGAISTDTQYF.

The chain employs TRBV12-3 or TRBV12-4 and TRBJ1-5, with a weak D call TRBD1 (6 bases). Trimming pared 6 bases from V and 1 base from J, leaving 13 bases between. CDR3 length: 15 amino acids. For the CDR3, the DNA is TGTGCCAGCAGCGCTAGGGGGTTCAGCAATCAGCCCCAGCATTTT. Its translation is CASSARGFSNQPQHF.

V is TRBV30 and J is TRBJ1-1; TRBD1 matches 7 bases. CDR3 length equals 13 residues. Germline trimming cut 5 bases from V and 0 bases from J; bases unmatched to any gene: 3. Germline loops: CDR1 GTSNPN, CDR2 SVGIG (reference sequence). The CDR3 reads CAWGTDLNTEAFF. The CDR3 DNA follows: TGTGCCTGGGGGACAGATTTGAACACTGAAGCTTTCTTT.

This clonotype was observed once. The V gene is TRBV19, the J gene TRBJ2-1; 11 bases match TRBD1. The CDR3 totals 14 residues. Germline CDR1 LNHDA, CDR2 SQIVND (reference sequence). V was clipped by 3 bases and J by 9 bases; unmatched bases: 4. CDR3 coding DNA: TGTGCCAGTAGTATCGGGACAGGGGGGAGTGAGCAGTTCTTC. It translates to CASSIGTGGSEQFF.

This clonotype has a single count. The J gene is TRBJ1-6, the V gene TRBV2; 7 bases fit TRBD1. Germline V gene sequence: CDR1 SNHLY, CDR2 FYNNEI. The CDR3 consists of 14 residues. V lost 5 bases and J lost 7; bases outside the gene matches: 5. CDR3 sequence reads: CASSRDSLNSPLHF. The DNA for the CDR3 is TGTGCCAGCAGTCGGGACAGCTTAAATTCACCCCTCCACTTT. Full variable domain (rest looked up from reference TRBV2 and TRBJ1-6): EPEVTQTPSHQVTQMGQEVILRCVPISNHLYFYWYRQILGQKVEFLVSFYNNEISEKSEIFDDQFSVERPDGSNFTLKIRSTKLEDSAMYFCASSRDSLNSPLHFGNGTRLTVT.